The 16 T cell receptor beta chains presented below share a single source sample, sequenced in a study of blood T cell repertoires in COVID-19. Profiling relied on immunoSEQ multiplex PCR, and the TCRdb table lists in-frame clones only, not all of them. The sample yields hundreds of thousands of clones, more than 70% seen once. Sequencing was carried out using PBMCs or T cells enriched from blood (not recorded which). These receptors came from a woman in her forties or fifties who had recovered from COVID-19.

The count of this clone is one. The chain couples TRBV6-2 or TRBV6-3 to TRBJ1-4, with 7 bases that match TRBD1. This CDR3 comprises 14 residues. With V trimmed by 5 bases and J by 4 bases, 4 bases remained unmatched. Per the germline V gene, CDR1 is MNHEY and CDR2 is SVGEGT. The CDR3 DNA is TGTGCCAGCAGTCCACAGGGGAGTAATGAAAAACTGTTTTTT. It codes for CASSPQGSNEKLFF.

The CDR3 protein is CAISPSGTASNYGYTF. The CDR3 DNA reads TGTGCCATCAGCCCCTCCGGGACAGCAAGTAACTATGGCTACACCTTC. The chain uses TRBV10-3 and TRBJ1-2, with 7 positions matching TRBD1. The CDR3 extends over 16 amino acids. CDR1 and CDR2 (germline): ENHRY, SYGVKD. V was clipped by 6 bases and J by 1 base; unmatched bases: 11.

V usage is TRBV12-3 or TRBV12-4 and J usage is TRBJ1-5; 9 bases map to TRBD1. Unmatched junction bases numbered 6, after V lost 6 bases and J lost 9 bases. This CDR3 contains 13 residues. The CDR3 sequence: CASRTDRGMPQHF. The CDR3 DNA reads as TGTGCCAGCAGGACCGACAGGGGGATGCCCCAGCATTTT.

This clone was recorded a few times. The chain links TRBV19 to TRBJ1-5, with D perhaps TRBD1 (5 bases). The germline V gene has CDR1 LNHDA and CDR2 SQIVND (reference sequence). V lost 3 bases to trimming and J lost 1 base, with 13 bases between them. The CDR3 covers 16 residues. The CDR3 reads CASSIVVRGSNQPQHF. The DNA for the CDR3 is TGTGCCAGTAGTATTGTAGTGCGGGGGAGCAATCAGCCCCAGCATTTT.

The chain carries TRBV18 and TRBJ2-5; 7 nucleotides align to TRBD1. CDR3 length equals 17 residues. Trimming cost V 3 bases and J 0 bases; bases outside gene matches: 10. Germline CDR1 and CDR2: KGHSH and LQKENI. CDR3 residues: CASSPLPTGINQETQYF. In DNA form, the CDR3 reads TGTGCCAGCTCACCCCTCCCGACAGGGATAAACCAAGAGACCCAGTACTTC.

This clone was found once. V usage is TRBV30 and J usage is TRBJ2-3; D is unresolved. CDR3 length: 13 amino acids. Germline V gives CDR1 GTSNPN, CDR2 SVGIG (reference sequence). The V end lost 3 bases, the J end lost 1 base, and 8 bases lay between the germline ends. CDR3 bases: TGTGCCTGGAGGAGGTGGGGCACAGATACGCAGTATTTT. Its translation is CAWRRWGTDTQYF.

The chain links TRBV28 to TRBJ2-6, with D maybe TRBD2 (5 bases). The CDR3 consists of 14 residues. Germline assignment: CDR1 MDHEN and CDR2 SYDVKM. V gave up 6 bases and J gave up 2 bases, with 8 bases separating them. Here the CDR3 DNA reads TGTGCCAGCAGGGACGGGGCTGGGGCCAACGTCCTGACTTTC. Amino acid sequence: CASRDGAGANVLTF.

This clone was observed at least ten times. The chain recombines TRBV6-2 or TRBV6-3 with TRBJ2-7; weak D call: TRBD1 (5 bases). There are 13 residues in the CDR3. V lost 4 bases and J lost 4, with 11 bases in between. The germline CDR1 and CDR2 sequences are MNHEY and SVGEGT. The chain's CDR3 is CASSFQGLYEQYF. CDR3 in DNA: TGTGCCAGCAGTTTTCAGGGTTTGTACGAGCAGTACTTC.

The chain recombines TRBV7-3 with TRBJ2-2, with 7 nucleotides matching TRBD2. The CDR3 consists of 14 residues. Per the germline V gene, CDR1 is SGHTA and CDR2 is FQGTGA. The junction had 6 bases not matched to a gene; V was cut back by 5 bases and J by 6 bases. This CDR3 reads CASSRSGVAGELFF. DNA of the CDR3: TGTGCCAGCAGCCGCAGCGGGGTTGCCGGGGAGCTGTTTTTT.

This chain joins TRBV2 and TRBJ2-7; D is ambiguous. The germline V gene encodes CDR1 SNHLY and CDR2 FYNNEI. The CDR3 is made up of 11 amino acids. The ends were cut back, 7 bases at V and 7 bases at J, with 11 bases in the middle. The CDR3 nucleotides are TGTGCCAGCACCCCCTGGAGTGAGCAGTACTTC. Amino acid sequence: CASTPWSEQYF.

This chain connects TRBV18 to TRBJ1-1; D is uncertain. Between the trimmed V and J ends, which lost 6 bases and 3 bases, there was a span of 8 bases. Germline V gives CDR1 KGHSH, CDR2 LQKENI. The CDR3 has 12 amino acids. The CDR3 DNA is TGTGCCAGCTCTCCCCAGGACACTGAAGCTTTCTTT. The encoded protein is CASSPQDTEAFF. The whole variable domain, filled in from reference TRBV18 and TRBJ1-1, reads NAGVMQNPRHLVRRRGQEARLRCSPMKGHSHVYWYRQLPEEGLKFMVYLQKENIIDESGMPKERFSAEFPKEGPSILRIQQVVRGDSAAYFCASSPQDTEAFFGQGTRLTVV.

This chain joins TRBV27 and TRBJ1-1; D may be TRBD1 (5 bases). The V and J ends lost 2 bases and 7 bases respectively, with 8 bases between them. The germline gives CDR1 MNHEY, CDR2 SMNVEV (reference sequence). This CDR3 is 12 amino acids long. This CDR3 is CASSLMGGEAFF. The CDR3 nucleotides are TGTGCCAGCAGTTTAATGGGGGGTGAAGCTTTCTTT.

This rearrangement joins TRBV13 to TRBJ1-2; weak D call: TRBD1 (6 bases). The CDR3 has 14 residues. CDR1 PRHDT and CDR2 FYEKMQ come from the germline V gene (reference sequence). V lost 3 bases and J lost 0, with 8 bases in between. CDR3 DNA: TGTGCCAGCAGCTTTAACAGGGCTAACTATGGCTACACCTTC. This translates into CASSFNRANYGYTF. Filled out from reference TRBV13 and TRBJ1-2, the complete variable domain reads AAGVIQSPRHLIKEKRETATLKCYPIPRHDTVYWYQQGPGQDPQFLISFYEKMQSDKGSIPDRFSAQQFSDYHSELNMSSLELGDSALYFCASSFNRANYGYTFGSGTRLTVV.

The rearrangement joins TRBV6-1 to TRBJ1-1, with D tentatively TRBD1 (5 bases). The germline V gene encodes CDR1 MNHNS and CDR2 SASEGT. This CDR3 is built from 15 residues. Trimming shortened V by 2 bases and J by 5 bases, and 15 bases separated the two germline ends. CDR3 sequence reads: CASSENPGGMTEAFF. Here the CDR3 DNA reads TGTGCCAGCAGTGAAAACCCCGGGGGGATGACTGAAGCTTTCTTT.

In nucleotides, the CDR3 is TGTGCCAGCAGCAACCGGGACAGGGCCTCCTACGAGCAGTACTTC. This translates into CASSNRDRASYEQYF. V is TRBV28 and J is TRBJ2-7; 9 bases match TRBD1. Germline-derived CDR1 and CDR2 are MDHEN and SYDVKM. The CDR3 totals 15 residues. V dropped 6 bases and J dropped 0; count of bases not matched to a gene: 6.

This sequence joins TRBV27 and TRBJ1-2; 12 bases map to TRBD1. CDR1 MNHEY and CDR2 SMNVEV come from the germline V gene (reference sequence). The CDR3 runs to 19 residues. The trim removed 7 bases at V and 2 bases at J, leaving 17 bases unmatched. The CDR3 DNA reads TGTGCCAGCACTTACTCACGACCGGGACAGGGGGCGCGGAACTATGGCTACACCTTC. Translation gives CASTYSRPGQGARNYGYTF.